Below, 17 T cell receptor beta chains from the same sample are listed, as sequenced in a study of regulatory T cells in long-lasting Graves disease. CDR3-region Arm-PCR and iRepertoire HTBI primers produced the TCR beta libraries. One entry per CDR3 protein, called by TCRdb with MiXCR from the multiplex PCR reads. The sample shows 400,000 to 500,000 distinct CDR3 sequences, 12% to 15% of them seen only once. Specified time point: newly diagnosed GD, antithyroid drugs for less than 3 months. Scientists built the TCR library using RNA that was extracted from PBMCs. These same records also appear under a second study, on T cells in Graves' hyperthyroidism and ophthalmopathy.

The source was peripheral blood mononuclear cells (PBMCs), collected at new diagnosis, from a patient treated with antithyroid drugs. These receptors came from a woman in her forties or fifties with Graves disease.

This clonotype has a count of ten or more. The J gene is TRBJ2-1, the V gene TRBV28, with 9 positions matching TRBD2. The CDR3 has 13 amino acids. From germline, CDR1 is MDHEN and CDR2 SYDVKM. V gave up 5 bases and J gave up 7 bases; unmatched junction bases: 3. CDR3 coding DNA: TGTGCCAGCAGTCCAGCGGGAGGTAATGAGCAGTTCTTC. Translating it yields CASSPAGGNEQFF.

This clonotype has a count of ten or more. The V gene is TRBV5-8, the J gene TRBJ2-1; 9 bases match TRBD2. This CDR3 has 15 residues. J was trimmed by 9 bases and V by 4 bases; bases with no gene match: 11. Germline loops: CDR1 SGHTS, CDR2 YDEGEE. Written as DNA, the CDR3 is TGTGCCAGCAGCCCCCCGGGACTAGCTGTGGGTGAGCAGTTCTTC. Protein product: CASSPPGLAVGEQFF. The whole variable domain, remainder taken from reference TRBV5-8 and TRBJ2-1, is EAGVTQSPTHLIKTRGQQATLRCSPISGHTSVYWYQQALGLGLQFLLWYDEGEERNRGNFPPRFSGRQFPNYSSELNVNALELEDSALYLCASSPPGLAVGEQFFGPGTRLTVL.

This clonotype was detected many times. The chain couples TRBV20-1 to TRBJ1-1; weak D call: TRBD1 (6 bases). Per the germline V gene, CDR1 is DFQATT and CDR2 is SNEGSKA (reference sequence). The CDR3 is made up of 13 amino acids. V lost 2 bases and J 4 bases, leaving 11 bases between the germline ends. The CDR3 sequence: CSARNRAFTEAFF. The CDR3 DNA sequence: TGCAGTGCTAGAAACAGGGCCTTCACTGAAGCTTTCTTT.

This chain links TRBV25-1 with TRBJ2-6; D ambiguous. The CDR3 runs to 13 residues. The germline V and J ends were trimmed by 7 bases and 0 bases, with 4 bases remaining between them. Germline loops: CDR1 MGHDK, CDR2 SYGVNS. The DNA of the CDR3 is TGTGCCAGCAAAAACTCTGGGGCCAACGTCCTGACTTTC. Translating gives CASKNSGANVLTF.

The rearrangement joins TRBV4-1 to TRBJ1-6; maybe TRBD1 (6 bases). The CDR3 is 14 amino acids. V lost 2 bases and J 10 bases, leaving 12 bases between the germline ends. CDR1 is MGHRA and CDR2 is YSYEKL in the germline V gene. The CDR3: CASSQLQQGSPLHF. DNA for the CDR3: TGCGCCAGCAGCCAACTCCAACAGGGCTCACCCCTCCACTTT.

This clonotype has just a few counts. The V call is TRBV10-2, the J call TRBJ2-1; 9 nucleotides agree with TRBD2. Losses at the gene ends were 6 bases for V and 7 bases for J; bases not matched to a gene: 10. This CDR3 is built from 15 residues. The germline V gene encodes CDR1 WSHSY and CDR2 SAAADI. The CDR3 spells CASRRPSGEMNEQFF. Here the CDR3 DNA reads TGCGCCAGCAGGCGCCCTAGCGGGGAAATGAATGAGCAGTTCTTC.

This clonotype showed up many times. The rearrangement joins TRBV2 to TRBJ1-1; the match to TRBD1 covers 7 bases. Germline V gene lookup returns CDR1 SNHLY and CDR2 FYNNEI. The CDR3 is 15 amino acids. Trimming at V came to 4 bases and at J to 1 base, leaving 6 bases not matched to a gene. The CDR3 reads CASSVNRGWNTEAFF. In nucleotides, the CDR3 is TGTGCCAGCAGTGTAAACAGGGGTTGGAACACTGAAGCTTTCTTT.

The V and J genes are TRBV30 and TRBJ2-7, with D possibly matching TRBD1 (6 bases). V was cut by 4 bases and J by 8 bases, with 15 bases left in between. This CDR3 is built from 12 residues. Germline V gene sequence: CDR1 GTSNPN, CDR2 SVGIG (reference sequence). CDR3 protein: CAWTRQDRKQYF. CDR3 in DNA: TGTGCCTGGACCAGACAGGATCGCAAGCAGTACTTC.

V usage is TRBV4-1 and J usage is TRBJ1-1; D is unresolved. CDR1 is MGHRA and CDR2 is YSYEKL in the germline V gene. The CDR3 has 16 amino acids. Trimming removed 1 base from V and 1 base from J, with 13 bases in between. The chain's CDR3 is CASSQASTRGNTEAFF. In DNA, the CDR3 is TGCGCCAGCAGCCAAGCAAGCACGCGCGGGAACACTGAAGCTTTCTTT.

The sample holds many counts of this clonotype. CDR3 in DNA: TGTGCCAGCAGTTTACAGGGGACTGGGGGGATAGCCAAAAACATTCAGTACTTC. This encodes CASSLQGTGGIAKNIQYF. This chain uses TRBV12-3 or TRBV12-4 with TRBJ2-4; perhaps D is TRBD1 or TRBD2 (6 bases each). Trimming pared 2 bases from V and 0 bases from J, leaving 17 bases between. The CDR3 is 18 residues long.

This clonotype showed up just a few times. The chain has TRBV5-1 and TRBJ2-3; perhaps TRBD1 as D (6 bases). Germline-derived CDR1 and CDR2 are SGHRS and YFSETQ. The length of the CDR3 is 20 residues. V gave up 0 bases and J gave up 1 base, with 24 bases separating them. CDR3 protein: CASSLVFGTRSLSGTDTQYF. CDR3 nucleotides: TGCGCCAGCAGCTTGGTATTCGGGACACGCTCACTCTCTGGCACAGATACGCAGTATTTT.

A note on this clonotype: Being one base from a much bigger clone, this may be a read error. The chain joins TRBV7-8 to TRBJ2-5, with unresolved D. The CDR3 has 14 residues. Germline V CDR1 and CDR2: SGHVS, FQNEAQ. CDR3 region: CAGSLGTNQETQYF. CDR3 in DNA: TGTGCCGGCAGCTTAGGCACCAACCAAGAGACCCAGTACTTC.

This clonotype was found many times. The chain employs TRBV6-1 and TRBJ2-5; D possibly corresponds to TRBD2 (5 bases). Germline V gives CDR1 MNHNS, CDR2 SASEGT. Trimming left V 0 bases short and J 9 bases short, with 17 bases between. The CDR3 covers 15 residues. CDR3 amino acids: CASSEAAGLLRAQYF. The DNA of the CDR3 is TGTGCCAGCAGTGAAGCGGCAGGACTGCTTAGGGCCCAGTACTTC.

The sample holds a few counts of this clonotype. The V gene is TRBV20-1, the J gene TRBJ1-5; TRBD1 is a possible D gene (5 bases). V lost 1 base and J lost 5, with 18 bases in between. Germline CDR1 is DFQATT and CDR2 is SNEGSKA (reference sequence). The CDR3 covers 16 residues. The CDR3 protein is CSARVGDSYIYQPQHF. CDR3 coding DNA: TGCAGTGCTAGAGTGGGTGACAGCTACATTTATCAGCCCCAGCATTTT.

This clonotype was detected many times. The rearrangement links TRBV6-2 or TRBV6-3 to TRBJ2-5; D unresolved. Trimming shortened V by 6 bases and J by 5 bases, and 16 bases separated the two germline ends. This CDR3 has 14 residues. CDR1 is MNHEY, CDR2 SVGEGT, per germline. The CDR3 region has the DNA TGTGCCAGCAGCCTGGGCCTGGGCCCGGAGACCCAGTACTTC. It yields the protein CASSLGLGPETQYF.

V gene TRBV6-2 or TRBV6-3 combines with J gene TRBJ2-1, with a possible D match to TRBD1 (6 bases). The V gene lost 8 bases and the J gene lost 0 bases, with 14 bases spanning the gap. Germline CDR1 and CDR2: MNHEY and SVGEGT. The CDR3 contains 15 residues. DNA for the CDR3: TGTGCCAGCCAGACCACAGGGCTCTCCTACAATGAGCAGTTCTTC. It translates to CASQTTGLSYNEQFF.

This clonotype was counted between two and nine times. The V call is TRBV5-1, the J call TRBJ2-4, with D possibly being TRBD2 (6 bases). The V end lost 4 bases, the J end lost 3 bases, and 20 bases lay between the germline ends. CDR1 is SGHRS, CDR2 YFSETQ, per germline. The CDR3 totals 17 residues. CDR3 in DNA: TGCGCCAGCAGCCCGCGGGGCCAGGTAATCGACAAAAACATTCAGTACTTC. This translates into CASSPRGQVIDKNIQYF.